The rows below give T cell receptor beta chains drawn from one sample of a study of beta chain features in type 1 diabetes. Libraries were prepared by immunoSEQ multiplex PCR; TCRdb keeps only in-frame clonotypes and omits some of them. The sample includes 50,000 to 70,000 clones, under 60% of them seen just once. The sequenced sample consisted of Tregs from blood. The receptor set was obtained from a woman aged 35 to 49 with type 1 diabetes. CDR3s include the opening cysteine and the closing phenylalanine or tryptophan. Each record gives: D gene, V gene, J gene, clone size, CDR3 DNA, CDR3 protein. D genes are given only for firm matches. Only some rows state a clone size, as once, few, many or a class for expanded clones.

D gene: -; V gene: TRBV4-3; J gene: TRBJ2-5; clone size: -; CDR3 DNA: TGCGCCAGCAGCCAAGGAACAGGGCGCGAGACCCAGTACTTC; CDR3 protein: CASSQGTGRETQYF
D gene: -; V gene: TRBV7-2; J gene: TRBJ2-1; clone size: -; CDR3 DNA: TGTGCCAGCAGCAAACTCCACCTTAGGGGAAATGAGCAGTTCTTC; CDR3 protein: CASSKLHLRGNEQFF
D gene: -; V gene: TRBV6-1; J gene: TRBJ2-7; clone size: -; CDR3 DNA: TGTGCCAGCACCATCCTCCAGGGGGGCGAGCAGTACTTC; CDR3 protein: CASTILQGGEQYF
D gene: -; V gene: TRBV6-6; J gene: TRBJ2-2; clone size: few; CDR3 DNA: TGTGCCAGCAGTTTTCAGGAGAACACCGGGGAGCTGTTTTTT; CDR3 protein: CASSFQENTGELFF
D gene: -; V gene: TRBV5-1; J gene: TRBJ2-2; clone size: -; CDR3 DNA: TGCGCCAGCAGACAGGGTGCCGGGGAGCTGTTTTTT; CDR3 protein: CASRQGAGELFF
D gene: -; V gene: TRBV5-4; J gene: TRBJ2-7; clone size: -; CDR3 DNA: TGTGCCAGCAGCTTGGACGTGACAGAGTCCTACGAGCAGTACTTC; CDR3 protein: CASSLDVTESYEQYF
D gene: -; V gene: TRBV25-1; J gene: TRBJ1-3; clone size: -; CDR3 DNA: TGTGCCAGCAGTACCCAGGTGGGCTCTGGAAACACCATATATTTT; CDR3 protein: CASSTQVGSGNTIYF
D gene: -; V gene: TRBV7-8; J gene: TRBJ1-4; clone size: -; CDR3 DNA: TGTGCCAGCAGCCCCCGTGGGGGAGGGGCGGAAAAACTGTTTTTT; CDR3 protein: CASSPRGGGAEKLFF
D gene: TRBD1; V gene: TRBV5-4; J gene: TRBJ1-4; clone size: few; CDR3 DNA: TGTGCCAGCAGCCAGATGGCAGGGGGCAATGAAAAACTGTTTTTT; CDR3 protein: CASSQMAGGNEKLFF
D gene: TRBD1; V gene: TRBV29-1; J gene: TRBJ2-1; clone size: few; CDR3 DNA: TGCAGCGTTAACAGGGGGCTCAGCCATGAGCAGTTCTTC; CDR3 protein: CSVNRGLSHEQFF
D gene: TRBD2; V gene: TRBV5-1; J gene: TRBJ2-2; clone size: -; CDR3 DNA: TGCGCCAGCAGCGGTAGCGGGAGAGGGAACACCGGGGAGCTGTTTTTT; CDR3 protein: CASSGSGRGNTGELFF
D gene: TRBD2; V gene: TRBV7-3; J gene: TRBJ2-1; clone size: -; CDR3 DNA: TGTGCCAGCAGCTTAGCTGGGAGGGACAATGAGCAGTTCTTC; CDR3 protein: CASSLAGRDNEQFF
D gene: -; V gene: TRBV4-3; J gene: TRBJ1-2; clone size: -; CDR3 DNA: TGCGCCAGCAGCCAAGGGGGGGGCACCGGCTATGGCTACACCTTC; CDR3 protein: CASSQGGGTGYGYTF
D gene: -; V gene: TRBV27; J gene: TRBJ2-1; clone size: -; CDR3 DNA: TGTGCCAGCAGAAGGGGACACTACAATGAGCAGTTCTTC; CDR3 protein: CASRRGHYNEQFF
D gene: -; V gene: TRBV29-1; J gene: TRBJ2-1; clone size: -; CDR3 DNA: TGCAGCGTTGAGAGGTCGGGCAGGGGTGAGCAGTTCTTC; CDR3 protein: CSVERSGRGEQFF
D gene: -; V gene: TRBV5-4; J gene: TRBJ2-1; clone size: -; CDR3 DNA: TGTGCCAGCAGCTTGGCGGGGTCCCTATACAATGAGCAGTTCTTC; CDR3 protein: CASSLAGSLYNEQFF
D gene: -; V gene: TRBV25-1; J gene: TRBJ2-7; clone size: -; CDR3 DNA: TGTGCCAGCATAAAGCGGGTTTACTACGAGCAGTACTTC; CDR3 protein: CASIKRVYYEQYF
D gene: -; V gene: TRBV4-1; J gene: TRBJ1-2; clone size: -; CDR3 DNA: TGCGCCAGCAGCCAAGATCCAACGCGCTATGGCTACACCTTC; CDR3 protein: CASSQDPTRYGYTF
D gene: TRBD2; V gene: TRBV9; J gene: TRBJ2-1; clone size: few; CDR3 DNA: TGTGCCAGCAGCTCGGCCGGGGGGGCCAATGAGCAGTTCTTC; CDR3 protein: CASSSAGGANEQFF
D gene: TRBD1; V gene: TRBV5-1; J gene: TRBJ1-1; clone size: -; CDR3 DNA: TGCGCCAGCAGCCTCGACAGGGCTAACACTGAAGCTTTCTTT; CDR3 protein: CASSLDRANTEAFF
D gene: -; V gene: TRBV6-6; J gene: TRBJ2-7; clone size: few; CDR3 DNA: TGTGCCAGCAGTCGGGACAACCCCGCCCTTCACGAGCAGTACTTC; CDR3 protein: CASSRDNPALHEQYF
D gene: TRBD1; V gene: TRBV7-2; J gene: TRBJ2-7; clone size: few; CDR3 DNA: TGTGCCAGCAGCTCACAACAGGGGGCCCAATACGAGCAGTACTTC; CDR3 protein: CASSSQQGAQYEQYF
D gene: -; V gene: TRBV5-4; J gene: TRBJ2-5; clone size: -; CDR3 DNA: TGTGCCAGCAGCTTGGTCCCCCGCGTGCGGAAGGGGGAGACCCAGTACTTC; CDR3 protein: CASSLVPRVRKGETQYF
D gene: TRBD1; V gene: TRBV29-1; J gene: TRBJ2-2; clone size: -; CDR3 DNA: TGCAGCGTCAGACAGGGGGCGACCCGATCCGGGGAGCTGTTTTTT; CDR3 protein: CSVRQGATRSGELFF
D gene: -; V gene: TRBV7-3; J gene: TRBJ2-5; clone size: -; CDR3 DNA: TGTGCCAGCAGCTTAACTAGCGGCCAGGAGACCCAGTACTTC; CDR3 protein: CASSLTSGQETQYF
D gene: -; V gene: TRBV16; J gene: TRBJ1-5; clone size: large; CDR3 DNA: TGTGCCAGCAGCCAAGGCCCAAACTCGGGGCAGCCCCAGCATTTT; CDR3 protein: CASSQGPNSGQPQHF
D gene: -; V gene: TRBV6-5; J gene: TRBJ2-2; clone size: -; CDR3 DNA: TGTGCCAGCGAGACAAGGAACACCGGGGAGCTGTTTTTT; CDR3 protein: CASETRNTGELFF
D gene: TRBD2; V gene: TRBV6-5; J gene: TRBJ2-3; clone size: few; CDR3 DNA: TGTGCCAGCCGAGGAGCGGGAGCAGATACGCAGTATTTT; CDR3 protein: CASRGAGADTQYF
D gene: TRBD1; V gene: TRBV11-2; J gene: TRBJ2-7; clone size: -; CDR3 DNA: TGTGCCAGCAGCTTAGCAGGGACAGTCTCCGAGCAGTACTTC; CDR3 protein: CASSLAGTVSEQYF
D gene: -; V gene: TRBV7-6; J gene: TRBJ2-5; clone size: few; CDR3 DNA: TGTGCCAGCAGCTCGCAGGGGATCGAGACCCAGTACTTC; CDR3 protein: CASSSQGIETQYF
D gene: TRBD1; V gene: TRBV5-6; J gene: TRBJ1-1; clone size: -; CDR3 DNA: TGTGCCAGCAGCTTCTACAGGGGGCAGATTGAAGCTTTCTTT; CDR3 protein: CASSFYRGQIEAFF
D gene: -; V gene: TRBV6-6; J gene: TRBJ1-5; clone size: few; CDR3 DNA: TGTGCCAGCAGATCCGTCCTCAATCAGCCCCAGCATTTT; CDR3 protein: CASRSVLNQPQHF
D gene: TRBD2; V gene: TRBV4-3; J gene: TRBJ2-5; clone size: -; CDR3 DNA: TGCGCCAGCAGCCAAGGGGCTCTGGGGGGGATGGAGACCCAGTACTTC; CDR3 protein: CASSQGALGGMETQYF
D gene: -; V gene: TRBV5-4; J gene: TRBJ1-2; clone size: medium-sized; CDR3 DNA: TGTGCCAGCAGCGCCGAGGACTATGGCTACACCTTC; CDR3 protein: CASSAEDYGYTF
D gene: TRBD1; V gene: TRBV6-1; J gene: TRBJ1-1; clone size: -; CDR3 DNA: TGTGCCAGCAGTGAGGACAGGGGGGGCATGAACACTGAAGCTTTCTTT; CDR3 protein: CASSEDRGGMNTEAFF
D gene: -; V gene: TRBV7-2; J gene: TRBJ1-5; clone size: -; CDR3 DNA: TGTGCCAGCAGCTTAGGGGGGGACCGACTTCAGCCCCAGCATTTT; CDR3 protein: CASSLGGDRLQPQHF
D gene: -; V gene: TRBV2; J gene: TRBJ2-3; clone size: -; CDR3 DNA: TGTGCCAGCAGTTCTAGGTACGGGGCAGATACGCAGTATTTT; CDR3 protein: CASSSRYGADTQYF
D gene: -; V gene: TRBV5-1; J gene: TRBJ1-5; clone size: -; CDR3 DNA: TGCGCCAGCAGCTTGGCAGGGGTCCAGGGTCAGCCCCAGCATTTT; CDR3 protein: CASSLAGVQGQPQHF
D gene: -; V gene: TRBV4-2; J gene: TRBJ2-6; clone size: few; CDR3 DNA: TGTGCCAGCAGCTTGAAGGGAGCTGGGGCCAACGTCCTGACTTTC; CDR3 protein: CASSLKGAGANVLTF
D gene: TRBD1; V gene: TRBV2; J gene: TRBJ2-7; clone size: -; CDR3 DNA: TGTGCCAGCAATGGGGGACAGGGCTCCTACGAGCAGTACTTC; CDR3 protein: CASNGGQGSYEQYF
D gene: -; V gene: TRBV5-4; J gene: TRBJ1-1; clone size: -; CDR3 DNA: TGTGCCAGCAGCTTGGCGGGATGGGTGAACACTGAAGCTTTCTTT; CDR3 protein: CASSLAGWVNTEAFF
D gene: -; V gene: TRBV7-2; J gene: TRBJ1-2; clone size: -; CDR3 DNA: TGTGCCAGCAGCTTACAGGTCTATGGCTACACCTTC; CDR3 protein: CASSLQVYGYTF
D gene: -; V gene: TRBV15; J gene: TRBJ2-7; clone size: -; CDR3 DNA: TGTGCCACCAGCCCTGACAGACCAGGGTACGAGCAGTACTTC; CDR3 protein: CATSPDRPGYEQYF
D gene: TRBD1; V gene: TRBV27; J gene: TRBJ1-2; clone size: -; CDR3 DNA: TGTGCCAGCAGTTCCTTTGGGACAGGGAGTATTGGCTACACCTTC; CDR3 protein: CASSSFGTGSIGYTF
D gene: -; V gene: TRBV28; J gene: TRBJ1-2; clone size: -; CDR3 DNA: TGTGCCAGCAGTTTATGGGGAGACTATGGCTACACCTTC; CDR3 protein: CASSLWGDYGYTF
D gene: -; V gene: TRBV7-9; J gene: TRBJ2-5; clone size: -; CDR3 DNA: TGTGCCAGCAGCCGAGTCCGGATCGGAGAAGAGACCCAGTACTTC; CDR3 protein: CASSRVRIGEETQYF
D gene: -; V gene: TRBV7-2; J gene: TRBJ1-3; clone size: -; CDR3 DNA: TGTGCCAGCAGCCCTGGCTCCTCTGGAAACACCATATATTTT; CDR3 protein: CASSPGSSGNTIYF
D gene: TRBD1; V gene: TRBV5-1; J gene: TRBJ2-1; clone size: -; CDR3 DNA: TGCGCCAGCAGTTCCGGGACAGGGAATGGAAATGAGCAGTTCTTC; CDR3 protein: CASSSGTGNGNEQFF
D gene: -; V gene: TRBV28; J gene: TRBJ2-3; clone size: -; CDR3 DNA: TGTGCCAGCAGTCGAGCAGATACGCAGTATTTT; CDR3 protein: CASSRADTQYF
D gene: -; V gene: TRBV28; J gene: TRBJ1-2; clone size: -; CDR3 DNA: TGTGCCAGCAGTTTAAGCGGCTATGGCTACACCTTC; CDR3 protein: CASSLSGYGYTF
D gene: TRBD2; V gene: TRBV5-1; J gene: TRBJ2-1; clone size: -; CDR3 DNA: TGCGCCAGTCGACTAGCGGGGCTTTACAATGAGCAGTTCTTC; CDR3 protein: CASRLAGLYNEQFF
D gene: -; V gene: TRBV30; J gene: TRBJ2-3; clone size: -; CDR3 DNA: TGTGCCTGGCTTAGCACAGATACGCAGTATTTT; CDR3 protein: CAWLSTDTQYF
D gene: TRBD2; V gene: TRBV27; J gene: TRBJ2-3; clone size: -; CDR3 DNA: TGTGCCAGCAGGATCGGACGGGGGGGCCTAGATACGCAGTATTTT; CDR3 protein: CASRIGRGGLDTQYF
D gene: -; V gene: TRBV7-2; J gene: TRBJ1-1; clone size: -; CDR3 DNA: TGTGCCAGCAGCTCCTGGCAGGGGCTCAGTGAAGCTTTCTTT; CDR3 protein: CASSSWQGLSEAFF